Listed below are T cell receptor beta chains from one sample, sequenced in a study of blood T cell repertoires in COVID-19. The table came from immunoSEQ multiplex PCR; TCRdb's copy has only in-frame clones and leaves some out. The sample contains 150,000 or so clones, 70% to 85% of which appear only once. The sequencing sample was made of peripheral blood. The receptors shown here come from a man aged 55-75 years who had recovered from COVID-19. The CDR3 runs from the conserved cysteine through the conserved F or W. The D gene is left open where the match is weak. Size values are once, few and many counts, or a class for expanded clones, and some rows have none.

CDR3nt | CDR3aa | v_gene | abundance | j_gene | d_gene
TGTGCCAGCAGCCCCCAGACAGGTTCCTACGAGCAGTACTTC | CASSPQTGSYEQYF | TRBV5-4 | - | TRBJ2-7 | -
TGTGCCAGCAGTTACTCGACTAGCGGGGGGTACGAGCAGTACTTC | CASSYSTSGGYEQYF | TRBV6-2/TRBV6-3 | few | TRBJ2-7 | TRBD2
TGTGCCAGCTCCCAAGGGGCCCGGAGGGAAACTAATGAAAAACTGTTTTTT | CASSQGARRETNEKLFF | TRBV7-2 | - | TRBJ1-4 | -
TGTGCCAGCAGCTACGGACTAGCGGGTACAGATACGCAGTATTTT | CASSYGLAGTDTQYF | TRBV6-5 | - | TRBJ2-3 | TRBD2
TGTGCCAGCAGTGAGTACGTACAGTCCTACAATGAGCAGTTCTTC | CASSEYVQSYNEQFF | TRBV2 | few | TRBJ2-1 | -
TGTGCCAGTAGTATCAGGTACAATGAGCAGTTCTTC | CASSIRYNEQFF | TRBV19 | - | TRBJ2-1 | -
TGTGCCAGTAGTATCCGGGGGATAGGAAGTGAAAAACTGTTTTTT | CASSIRGIGSEKLFF | TRBV19 | - | TRBJ1-4 | -
TGTGCCAGCAGCTTAGGTCTTGTTGATGGCTACACCTTC | CASSLGLVDGYTF | TRBV11-2 | few | TRBJ1-2 | -
TGTGCCAGCAGTCCCTCCCCGGGGGGGGAGATCACAGATACGCAGTATTTT | CASSPSPGGEITDTQYF | TRBV27 | - | TRBJ2-3 | TRBD2
TGTGCCTGGAGTGTACAGGGTAGTGGCCCTGAAGCTTTCTTT | CAWSVQGSGPEAFF | TRBV30 | - | TRBJ1-1 | -
TGTGCCAGCAGCAGGCAAGCTCCGGGACAGCCTAAAGAGACCCAGTACTTC | CASSRQAPGQPKETQYF | TRBV21-1 | - | TRBJ2-5 | -
TGCGCCAGCAGCTTGGGACAAGCTGGGGCCAACGTCCTGACTTTC | CASSLGQAGANVLTF | TRBV5-1 | - | TRBJ2-6 | -
TGCAGCGTTGAAGATCAGGGGGCCTACGAGCAGTACTTC | CSVEDQGAYEQYF | TRBV29-1 | - | TRBJ2-7 | TRBD1
TGTGCCAGCAGCTTCTTAGACAGGGAAGTCGGCTACACCTTC | CASSFLDREVGYTF | TRBV5-6 | - | TRBJ1-2 | TRBD1
TGTGCCGGTAGACTAGCGGGAGCCACCGGGGAGCTGTTTTTT | CAGRLAGATGELFF | TRBV6-5 | - | TRBJ2-2 | TRBD2
TGCGCCAGCAGCTTGGGAATATTACAGCTACCCATGAACACTGAAGCTTTCTTT | CASSLGILQLPMNTEAFF | TRBV5-1 | few | TRBJ1-1 | -
TGTGCCAGCAGTTCATCAGGGGAACATTCACCCCTCCACTTT | CASSSSGEHSPLHF | TRBV6-6 | - | TRBJ1-6 | -
TGCGCCAGCAGCCTTAAACGGGGTCCCTACGAGCAGTACTTC | CASSLKRGPYEQYF | TRBV5-1 | once | TRBJ2-7 | -
TGTGCCAGCAGCGTAGTTAGCGGCTCAGATACGCAGTATTTT | CASSVVSGSDTQYF | TRBV9 | - | TRBJ2-3 | -
TGTGCCAGTAGCCCTACATGGGAGGGGAGCACTGAAGCTTTCTTT | CASSPTWEGSTEAFF | TRBV19 | - | TRBJ1-1 | -
TGTGCCAGCAGCTTGGACAGGGTGGGTAGTGGCTACACCTTC | CASSLDRVGSGYTF | TRBV5-4 | - | TRBJ1-2 | -
TGTGCCAGCAGCTATCCGGGACAGGGGCCGCGCTACACCTTC | CASSYPGQGPRYTF | TRBV3-1/TRBV3-2 | - | TRBJ1-2 | TRBD1
TGTGCCAGTAGTCCCTCACACGACAGGGCAGCTGGCTACACCTTC | CASSPSHDRAAGYTF | TRBV19 | - | TRBJ1-2 | TRBD1
TGTGCCAGCAGCCAAGAGGGACTAGCGGGCTTCAACACCGGGGAGCTGTTTTTT | CASSQEGLAGFNTGELFF | TRBV3-1/TRBV3-2 | few | TRBJ2-2 | TRBD2
TGTGCCAGCAGCCCTACTAGCGGGTCCTACAATGAGCAGTTCTTC | CASSPTSGSYNEQFF | TRBV7-3 | - | TRBJ2-1 | TRBD2
TGCAGTGCTAGTTCGCTACAGGACCAGGACTATGGCTACACCTTC | CSASSLQDQDYGYTF | TRBV20-1 | - | TRBJ1-2 | -
TGTGCCAGCAGCCCTCTGGACAGGGAGGAGGAGACCCAGTACTTC | CASSPLDREEETQYF | TRBV3-1/TRBV3-2 | - | TRBJ2-5 | TRBD1
TGTGCCAGCAGCCCCAACGGAGCTAATGAAAAACTGTTTTTT | CASSPNGANEKLFF | TRBV7-9 | few | TRBJ1-4 | -
TGTGCCAGTAGTATTGACTTTAGACAGGGGAGCTCCTATAATTCACCCCTCCACTTT | CASSIDFRQGSSYNSPLHF | TRBV19 | - | TRBJ1-6 | TRBD1
TGTGCCAGTAGTCTGATCCGTTCCGGGATTTCCTACGAGCAGTACTTC | CASSLIRSGISYEQYF | TRBV19 | few | TRBJ2-7 | -
TGCGCCAGCAGCTTGGAGGCAGGCGAAACTTTTGGCTACACCTTC | CASSLEAGETFGYTF | TRBV5-1 | - | TRBJ1-2 | -
TGCGCCAGCAGCTTGGACGGGGGGCGTGGCACTGAAGCTTTCTTT | CASSLDGGRGTEAFF | TRBV5-1 | - | TRBJ1-1 | -
TGTGCCAGCAGTCCCGACCGGGGCAGGGGTGAGCAGTTCTTC | CASSPDRGRGEQFF | TRBV27 | - | TRBJ2-1 | -
TGTGCCAGCTCACCACGTCGGGACAGTCGACAAGAGACCCAGTACTTC | CASSPRRDSRQETQYF | TRBV18 | - | TRBJ2-5 | TRBD1
TGTGCCAGCAACGTAGACCCCTCGGGCTCCTACGAGCAGTACTTC | CASNVDPSGSYEQYF | TRBV6-5 | - | TRBJ2-7 | -
TGTGCCAGCAGCCAAGACCGTTTCGGACTGCCCCCAGATACGCAGTATTTT | CASSQDRFGLPPDTQYF | TRBV4-2 | few | TRBJ2-3 | -
TGTGCCAGCAGCCAATACACAGGTTTAGACGAGCAGTACTTC | CASSQYTGLDEQYF | TRBV14 | - | TRBJ2-7 | -
TGTGCCAGCTCACCACAGCCTGGGGGCGTAAATCAGCCCCAGCATTTT | CASSPQPGGVNQPQHF | TRBV18 | - | TRBJ1-5 | -
TGTGCCAGCAGCGTAGGCCTGACGGAGGTGAACACTGAAGCTTTCTTT | CASSVGLTEVNTEAFF | TRBV9 | once | TRBJ1-1 | -
TGTGCCAGCAAAGGACAGGGGGCGACCGGGGAGCTGTTTTTT | CASKGQGATGELFF | TRBV11-3 | - | TRBJ2-2 | TRBD1
TGTGCCAGCAGTTACATCGGGGGGGGCTCCCAGTACTTC | CASSYIGGGSQYF | TRBV6-5 | - | TRBJ2-5 | TRBD2
TGTGCCAGCAGCTTAAGGGCTAGCGGGGGCCCTGGGGATGAGCAGTTCTTC | CASSLRASGGPGDEQFF | TRBV7-3 | - | TRBJ2-1 | TRBD2
TGTGCCAGCAGCGTAGCTGGTGGGCAAAGCAATGAGCAGTTCTTC | CASSVAGGQSNEQFF | TRBV9 | - | TRBJ2-1 | -
TGTGCCAGCAGCTCACTAGCGGGGATAGATACGCAGTATTTT | CASSSLAGIDTQYF | TRBV3-1/TRBV3-2 | - | TRBJ2-3 | TRBD2
TGTGCCAGCAGTTACCCCACAGGGACCGTCTATGAAGCTTTCTTT | CASSYPTGTVYEAFF | TRBV6-2/TRBV6-3 | - | TRBJ1-1 | -
TGTGCCAGCAGCCAGGGGGCGGGGGGTGGAGAGACCCAGTACTTC | CASSQGAGGGETQYF | TRBV3-1/TRBV3-2 | - | TRBJ2-5 | TRBD2
TGTGCCAGTAGGGGGGCCGGGACAGGCGGTTCACCCCTCCACTTT | CASRGAGTGGSPLHF | TRBV19 | once | TRBJ1-6 | TRBD1
TGTGCCAGCAGTGTAAATCGACAGGGGGCGGCGGGGGAGCTGTTTTTT | CASSVNRQGAAGELFF | TRBV6-1 | - | TRBJ2-2 | TRBD1
TGTGCCAGCAGTTTAGGCCCCCTGTACACTGAAGCTTTCTTT | CASSLGPLYTEAFF | TRBV27 | - | TRBJ1-1 | -
TGCGCCAGCAGCTTGGGGGCGTTCGGGAAGACTGAAGCTTTCTTT | CASSLGAFGKTEAFF | TRBV5-1 | - | TRBJ1-1 | -
TGTGCCAGCACCCCCCGGGGGGGAAACACCATATATTTT | CASTPRGGNTIYF | TRBV27 | once | TRBJ1-3 | -
TGTGCCAGCAGCTTAGCAGGGGGCGGGAGCAATCAGCCCCAGCATTTT | CASSLAGGGSNQPQHF | TRBV7-2 | few | TRBJ1-5 | TRBD1